A single sample gave rise to the 19 T cell receptor beta chains below, sequenced in a study of tumor and adjacent non-tumor tissue in lung cancer. The template was RNA from unsorted bulk tissue. TCRbeta libraries were built with three rounds of nested PCR, modified from ARM-PCR. One entry per CDR3 protein, called by TCRdb with MiXCR from the multiplex PCR reads. The sample holds 75,000 to 95,000 distinct CDR3 sequences, around 64% seen once. The sequenced sample consisted of lung tumor tissue. The source of these receptors is a man between 60 and 70 years old with non-small cell lung cancer.

For this clonotype: Germline and junction disagree at one end, which may indicate a read error. The chain has TRBV11-2 and TRBJ2-7; 9 bases map to TRBD2. Germline V lookup: CDR1 SGHAT, CDR2 FQNNGV. This CDR3 spans 18 amino acids. CDR3 DNA: TGTGCCAGCACCCAGACTGGCGGGAGGGCCAAAAGCTCCTACGAGCAGTATTTC. Translated, it gives CASTQTGGRAKSSYEQYF.

Regarding this clonotype: The junction does not match germline at one end; this may be a read error. The rearrangement links TRBV20-1 to TRBJ2-7, with 11 bases that match TRBD2. The germline CDR1 and CDR2 sequences are DFQATT and SNEGSKA (reference sequence). The CDR3 loop spans 14 amino acids. CDR3 region: CSAESPGLADEKYF. The CDR3 region has the DNA TGCAGTGCGGAATCTCCGGGACTAGCGGACGAGAAGTACTTC.

Turning to this clonotype: Compared with germline, one end of the junction differs, possibly owing to a read error. J is TRBJ2-1 and V is TRBV11-2; D is possibly TRBD2 (6 bases). CDR3 length equals 15 residues. Looked up from germline, CDR1 is SGHAT and CDR2 is FQNNGV. CDR3 sequence: CPSSPHRGMRDGQFF. The CDR3 DNA sequence: TGTCCCAGTAGCCCGCACCGGGGGATGAGGGATGGGCAGTTCTTC.

To note about this clonotype: A junction boundary mismatches the germline segment, possibly from a read error. V and J are TRBV11-2 and TRBJ2-1; D is possibly TRBD2 (6 bases). Per germline, CDR1 SGHAT and CDR2 FQNNGV. The CDR3 sequence is 15 residues long. The CDR3 DNA reads as TGTGCCAGCAGCCCGCACCGGGGGATGAGGGATGATCAGACCTTC. This translates into CASSPHRGMRDDQTF.

About this clonotype: A junction end diverges from the germline sequence, so it may reflect a read error. V gene TRBV6-5 combines with J gene TRBJ1-1; TRBD1 might be the D (6 bases). CDR1 and CDR2 (germline): MNHEY, SVGAGI. The CDR3 has 19 amino acids. The CDR3 protein is CASRRLAGTCLSVNAEAFF. The CDR3 nucleotides read TGTGCCAGCAGGCGCTTAGCCGGGACATGTCTATCGGTGAACGCTGAAGCTTTCTTT.

DNA for the CDR3: TGCGCCAGCAGCTCCAGACTAGCTAAGAGCTCCTACAATGAGCAGTTCTTC. Its protein product is CASSSRLAKSSYNEQFF. This chain joins TRBV5-1 and TRBJ2-1, with 7 bases matching TRBD2. Germline V lookup: CDR1 SGHRS, CDR2 YFSETQ. This CDR3 comprises 17 residues. J was trimmed by 0 bases and V by 3 bases; bases with no gene match: 9.

Note on this clonotype: The missing conserved phenylalanine or tryptophan at the end of this CDR3 makes a read error likely. This chain connects TRBV11-3 to TRBJ2-1, with 11 bases matching TRBD1. The CDR3 runs 18 residues. Germline values: CDR1 SGHNT, CDR2 YENEEA. CDR3 bases: TGTGCCAGCAGCATAGAATTCCCTGGAGGACAGGGGGCCCATGAGCAGTTCTAC. It translates to CASSIEFPGGQGAHEQFY.

To note about this clonotype: It may be a read error: a sequence one base away is much more abundant. The chain is built from TRBV14 and TRBJ2-1, with D maybe TRBD1 (6 bases). The CDR3 length is 15 residues. The germline CDR1 and CDR2 sequences are SGHDN and FVKESK. V lost 3 bases and J lost 6, with 15 bases in between. The CDR3 nucleotides are TGTGCCAGCAGCCAGGGACATGGGTTAATCAATGAGCAGTTCTTC. This translates into CASSQGHGLINEQFF.

This clonotype was detected only a few times. The chain uses TRBV11-2 and TRBJ1-4; D might be TRBD1 (6 bases). There are 15 residues in the CDR3. From germline, CDR1 is SGHAT and CDR2 FQNNGV. V dropped 7 bases and J dropped 4 bases, with 16 bases sitting between them. The CDR3 sequence: CASNRSGTSNEKLFF. CDR3 DNA sequence: TGTGCCAGCAACAGAAGTGGGACAAGTAATGAAAAACTGTTTTTT. Full variable domain (outside the CDR3, taken from reference TRBV11-2 and TRBJ1-4): EAGVAQSPRYKIIEKRQSVAFWCNPISGHATLYWYQQILGQGPKLLIQFQNNGVVDDSQLPKDRFSAERLKGVDSTLKIQPAKLEDSAVYLCASNRSGTSNEKLFFGSGTQLSVL.

With regard to this clonotype: A much larger clone lies a single base off, so this may be a read error. The chain employs TRBV12-3 or TRBV12-4 and TRBJ2-2, with D possibly TRBD2 on 5 matching bases. The CDR3 is 13 residues long. Deletions cut 8 bases from V and 7 bases from J, with 14 bases between. CDR3: CASGPERSGELFF. CDR3 DNA: TGTGCCAGCGGTCCTGAGCGGAGCGGGGAGCTGTTTTTT.

Notes on this clonotype: The junction departs from the called germline gene at one end, perhaps through a read error. The chain joins TRBV12-3 or TRBV12-4 to TRBJ1-6; maybe TRBD1 (5 bases). The CDR3 is made up of 14 amino acids. In DNA form, the CDR3 reads TGTGCCAGCAGTCCGACAGCGTATAATTCATCCCTCCACTTT. Amino acid sequence: CASSPTAYNSSLHF.

This clonotype was observed at least ten times. The V and J genes are TRBV14 and TRBJ1-1; D is uncertain. Trimming left V 4 bases short and J 5 bases short, with 5 bases between. This CDR3 has 11 residues. Germline V CDR1 and CDR2: SGHDN, FVKESK. DNA of the CDR3: TGTGCCAGCAGCCCAAGGACTGAAGCTTTCTTT. It codes for CASSPRTEAFF. Supplemented by reference TRBV14 and TRBJ1-1, the full variable domain reads EAGVTQFPSHSVIEKGQTVTLRCDPISGHDNLYWYRRVMGKEIKFLLHFVKESKQDESGMPNNRFLAERTGGTYSTLKVQPAELEDSGVYFCASSPRTEAFFGQGTRLTVV.

Details on this clonotype: Sequence at one end of the junction differs from germline and may be a read error. DNA for the CDR3: TGTGCCAGCAACTTAGAGGGGGGGCAGAACACTGAAGCTTTCTTT. Encoded protein: CASNLEGGQNTEAFF. V and J are TRBV7-2 and TRBJ1-1, with D possibly TRBD1 on 6 matching bases. CDR1 and CDR2 from the germline V gene are SGHTA and FQGNSA. The CDR3 is 15 residues long.

Note on this clonotype: Given the absence of the conserved phenylalanine or tryptophan at the CDR3 end, a read error is likely. The DNA is omitted, as the CDR3 cannot be located on it reliably, and the CDR3 follows TCRdb's listing. The chain joins TRBV4-2 to TRBJ2-7. Germline CDR1 LGHNA, CDR2 YNFKEQ. The CDR3 is made up of 13 amino acids, end residues included. The CDR3 reads CASSLDTHYEQYL.

With respect to this clonotype: A clone one base away is much larger, so this may be a read error. The V gene is TRBV6-2 or TRBV6-3, the J gene TRBJ2-1, with TRBD2 matching over 8 bases. The CDR3 covers 14 residues. Germline CDR1 MNHEY, CDR2 SVGEGT. V lost 5 bases to trimming and J lost 9 bases; unmatched junction nucleotides: 9. As DNA, the CDR3 is TGTGCCAGCAGTAAAGCGGGAGCATGGGGTGAGCAGTTCTTC. It translates to CASSKAGAWGEQFF.

J is TRBJ1-2 and V is TRBV28, with 11 nucleotides matching TRBD1. This CDR3 contains 13 residues. Germline V gene lookup returns CDR1 MDHEN and CDR2 SYDVKM. V lost 4 bases, J lost 8 bases, and 3 bases stayed unmatched. CDR3 loop: CASSWGQGGGYTF. The CDR3 region has the DNA TGTGCCAGCAGTTGGGGACAGGGGGGCGGCTACACCTTC.

For this clonotype: At one boundary the junction diverges from the germline segment, which might be a read error. The chain uses TRBV6-2 or TRBV6-3 and TRBJ2-1; 7 bases align to TRBD1. The CDR3 runs 16 residues. CDR1 and CDR2 (germline): MNHEY, SVGEGT. The CDR3 DNA sequence: TGTACCAGCAGCACCCCGATAATAACAGGGGACAATGAGCAGTTCTTC. Translated, it gives CTSSTPIITGDNEQFF.

On this clonotype: At one of its ends the junction is not consistent with the germline gene, which may arise from a read error. This chain joins TRBV6-5 and TRBJ2-5; maybe TRBD2 (5 bases). The CDR3 extends over 11 amino acids. Germline CDR1 MNHEY, CDR2 SVGAGI. CDR3 loop: CVSSPGETRYF. Written as DNA, the CDR3 is TGTGTCAGCAGTCCCGGGGAGACCCGGTACTTC.

Of note for this clonotype: The junction departs from germline at one end; a sequencing error may be responsible. The V call is TRBV24-1, the J call TRBJ2-1; D remains unclear. The CDR3 spans 14 residues. The germline V gene encodes CDR1 KGHDR and CDR2 SFDVKD. This CDR3 is CATIDLLSYNEQFF. The CDR3 bases are TGTGCCACCATTGATTTGCTCAGCTACAATGAGCAGTTCTTC.